This T cell receptor beta chain was captured by sequencing in a study of T cell clonality in common variable immunodeficiency. Remarks on this clone: The antigen remains unidentified. The read ends 3 residues early relative to the CDR3; the germline J gene fills the gap.

CDR1 and CDR2 from the germline V gene are LNHDA and SQIVND (reference sequence). The CDR3 has 18 residues. The data were produced by immunoSEQ multiplex PCR, yet TCRdb's version contains in-frame clones alone and is incomplete. This sample shows 51,000 or so clones and no singletons; more than 2% rests with the ten largest. Study-wide results and limits: Shared TCRbeta clones were fewer between CVID subjects than controls.

This clonotype was obtained from a person aged 18 to 70 in good health. Sequenced sample: peripheral blood mononuclear cells. The genes are TRBV19 and TRBJ1-2; perhaps TRBD1 as D (6 bases). CDR3 bases read: TGTGCCAGTAGTATAGATCAAGGCGGGGGGGCTTCCTACAATGAC. Residues: CASSIDQGGGASYND. The full-length CDR3 reads as CASSIDQGGGASYNDYTF.